The present TCR beta chain was sequenced within a study of T cell changes during pregnancy in multiple sclerosis. Between the trimmed V and J ends, which lost 4 bases and 5 bases, there was a span of 14 bases. CDR1 is LGHNA and CDR2 is YNFKEQ in the germline V gene. The CDR3 loop spans 14 amino acids. TCRdb's copy holds only in-frame clones and misses some; the assay was immunoSEQ multiplex PCR. Of some 100,000 clones in the sample, about 92% are singletons; the top ten hold roughly 1.2%. V is TRBV4-2 and J is TRBJ1-1; maybe TRBD1 (6 bases). The clonotype originates from a female donor with multiple sclerosis, enrolled in a pregnancy study. The source material was peripheral blood, sampled in the second trimester of pregnancy. The CDR3 coding sequence is TGTGCCAGCAGCCCAAGGACAGCGGCGACTGAAGCTTTCTTT. Protein: CASSPRTAATEAFF.